Below, 13 T cell receptor beta chains from the same sample are listed, as sequenced in a study of Ad26.COV2.S vaccination and SARS-CoV-2 variants. TCRdb's table, derived via immunoSEQ multiplex PCR, lists solely in-frame clones and lacks some. The data show some 520,000 clones, with roughly 87% seen just once and about 13% held by the top ten. Stated treatment: roughly 18 received Ad26.COV2.S at low or high dose, single or two shots; about five received placebo; per-sample allocation not given. The study sampled participants on day 63 after the first vaccine or placebo injection. Sequenced here: peripheral blood, sampled in a trial of Ad26.COV2.S vaccine versus placebo. These receptors were obtained from a person aged 18-60 years who received the Ad26.COV2.S COVID-19 vaccine or a placebo.

The chain has TRBV28 and TRBJ2-7; D uncertain. CDR3 length equals 11 residues. Germline CDR1 and CDR2: MDHEN and SYDVKM. Trimming removed 10 bases at V and 1 base at J, with 8 bases between. The CDR3 sequence is CATSGSYEQYF. DNA of the CDR3: TGTGCCACCTCTGGGTCCTACGAGCAGTACTTC.

The chain is built from TRBV27 and TRBJ2-1; no reliable D call. The CDR3 loop spans 14 amino acids. The V gene's germline CDR1 is MNHEY and CDR2 SMNVEV (reference sequence). V dropped 7 bases and J dropped 10 bases, with 20 bases sitting between them. The CDR3 DNA reads as TGTGCCAGCACCGCCGCACCGGGCCTTAGCGAGCAGTTCTTC. Its protein is CASTAAPGLSEQFF.

This clone was observed once. The V call is TRBV3-1 (or the pseudogene TRBV3-2), the J call TRBJ2-3, with 9 positions matching TRBD2. Trimming at V came to 0 bases and at J to 1 base, leaving 2 bases not matched to a gene. CDR1 and CDR2 from the germline V gene are LGHDT and YNNKEL (reference sequence). This CDR3 is built from 16 residues. The CDR3: CASSQDVAGGTDTQYF. For the CDR3, the DNA is TGTGCCAGCAGCCAAGATGTAGCGGGGGGCACAGATACGCAGTATTTT.

V and J are TRBV21-1 and TRBJ2-1; the table's D call, TRBD1, was not checked against the DNA. TRBV21-1 is deemed a pseudogene. This CDR3 comprises 12 residues. The CDR3 loop reads CASYQGATEQFF. In DNA form, the CDR3 reads TGTGCCAGCTACCAGGGGGCCACTGAGCAGTTCTTC.

The J gene is TRBJ2-1, the V gene TRBV30; TRBD1 matches at 9 bases. The CDR3 covers 17 residues. V lost 1 base, J lost 0 bases, and 7 bases stayed unmatched. Germline CDR1 is GTSNPN and CDR2 is SVGIG (reference sequence). CDR3: CAWSEGTGISSYNEQFF. The CDR3 DNA follows: TGTGCCTGGAGTGAGGGGACAGGGATTTCCTCCTACAATGAGCAGTTCTTC.

J is TRBJ2-7 and V is TRBV5-1; no reliable D call. Trimming took 5 bases from V and 3 from J, leaving 15 bases between them. This CDR3 has 14 amino acids. Germline CDR1 and CDR2: SGHRS and YFSETQ. CDR3 sequence reads: CASSRDSELYEQYF. The CDR3 DNA sequence: TGCGCCAGCAGTAGGGATTCTGAGCTCTACGAGCAGTACTTC.

This chain joins TRBV11-2 and TRBJ1-6, with D perhaps TRBD1 (5 bases). V was trimmed by 1 base and J by 6 bases, leaving 10 bases between them. This CDR3 is 15 amino acids long. The germline gives CDR1 SGHAT, CDR2 FQNNGV. CDR3 sequence (DNA): TGTGCCAGCAGCTTAGTGCAGGGCCGTAATTCACCCCTCCACTTT. It encodes CASSLVQGRNSPLHF.

The V and J genes are TRBV6-4 and TRBJ1-6; tentative D call: TRBD1 (5 bases). Trimming took off 0 bases at V and 10 bases at J, with 7 bases between the two ends. CDR1 is MRHNA and CDR2 is SNTAGT in the germline V gene. This CDR3 is 13 amino acids long. The CDR3 is CASSDSRDSPLHF. The CDR3, as DNA: TGTGCCAGCAGTGACTCAAGGGACTCACCCCTCCACTTT.

Only one count was recorded for this clone. The V and J genes are TRBV28 and TRBJ2-7; perhaps TRBD1 as D (5 bases). The V end was cut by 2 bases, the J end by 3 bases, with 8 bases between. The germline V gene has CDR1 MDHEN and CDR2 SYDVKM. The CDR3 contains 13 residues. DNA for the CDR3: TGTGCCAGCAGTTTAACAGGAAGCTACGAGCAGTACTTC. Residues: CASSLTGSYEQYF.

The chain joins TRBV30 to TRBJ1-1, with D maybe TRBD1 (5 bases). The CDR3 is 13 amino acids. Trimming left V 3 bases short and J 1 base short, with 9 bases between. Germline V lookup: CDR1 GTSNPN, CDR2 SVGIG (reference sequence). In nucleotides, the CDR3 is TGTGCCTGGAGAAGCGGACAGAACACTGAAGCTTTCTTT. Encoded protein: CAWRSGQNTEAFF. Combining the CDR3 with reference TRBV30 and TRBJ1-1 gives the whole variable domain SQTIHQWPATLVQPVGSPLSLECTVEGTSNPNLYWYRQAAGRGLQLLFYSVGIGQISSEVPQNLSASRPQDRQFILSSKKLLLSDSGFYLCAWRSGQNTEAFFGQGTRLTVV.

CDR3 sequence (DNA): TGTGCCAGCAGCCTGGACAGGGATTTCAATTCACCCCTCCACTTT. Residues: CASSLDRDFNSPLHF. The chain couples TRBV7-9 to TRBJ1-6, with TRBD1 matching 8 bases. The junction had 7 bases not matched to a gene; V was cut back by 5 bases and J by 7 bases. Germline loops: CDR1 SEHNR, CDR2 FQNEAQ (reference sequence). The length of the CDR3 is 15 residues.

The chain has TRBV7-8 and TRBJ2-5, with D unclear. CDR3 size: 14 residues. Germline CDR1 reads SGHVS; CDR2 reads FQNEAQ. Trimming took off 4 bases at V and 2 bases at J, with 11 bases between the two ends. The CDR3 DNA sequence: TGTGCCAGCAGCTCCTTTAGTAAACAAGAGACCCAGTACTTC. Translation: CASSSFSKQETQYF.

The rearrangement uses TRBV18 and TRBJ2-3; D unresolved. CDR3 size: 15 residues. V was cut by 0 bases and J by 3 bases, with 10 bases left in between. CDR1 is KGHSH, CDR2 LQKENI, per germline. The CDR3 loop is CASSPPLPSTDTQYF. The CDR3 coding sequence is TGTGCCAGCTCACCACCGTTACCCTCGACAGATACGCAGTATTTT.